Described below is a single TCR beta chain sequence and its context. The antigen is not known. The record originates from a study of T cell responses to AZD1222 COVID-19 vaccine. General study findings and limits: Only a handful of AZD1222 recipients were seropositive at baseline. Across spike, vaccine-associated CD4 TCRs were found, dominant at 160-218 and 743-854.

The ends lost 6 bases at V and 3 bases at J; junction bases unmatched: 8. Germline V gene data show CDR1 as SNHLY and CDR2 as FYNNEI. The CDR3 loop spans 14 amino acids. Profiling relied on immunoSEQ multiplex PCR, and the TCRdb table lists in-frame clones only, not all of them. The sample consists of about 75,000 clones, around nine tenths of them appearing once. This clonotype was obtained from an adult who received the AZD1222 COVID-19 vaccine. V is TRBV2 and J is TRBJ2-7; the match to TRBD2 covers 7 bases. Sequencing used peripheral blood, obtained 28 days after the second AZD1222 dose. The CDR3 protein is CASRREASGYEQYF. CDR3 in DNA: TGTGCCAGCAGGAGGGAGGCTAGCGGCTACGAGCAGTACTTC.